Listed here is a single TCR beta chain. Its antigen is not known. The sample originates from a study of CXCR3-negative and CXCR3-positive naive CD8 T cells. Study-level findings and limits: Memory cells differed in TRBV-TRBJ usage, but naive CXCR3-negative and CXCR3-positive cells had similar usage.

CDR1 is SNHLY and CDR2 is FYNNEI in the germline V gene. This CDR3 has 14 amino acids. The TRB libraries of cDNA were built by UMI-labeled 5' RACE. After re-calling the 5' RACE reads, TCRdb lists one entry per CDR3 protein, DNA absent. Its listing shows about 130,000 distinct CDR3 sequences. V usage is TRBV2 and J usage is TRBJ2-3. Source material: naive CXCR3- CD8+ T cells from blood. This sample's subset: CD45RO-CCR7+CD27+CD95- naive CD8+ T cells lacking CXCR3 (TNR3-). This sequence was found in a human donor in good health. Some clones in this sample may be carry-over from other donors' samples. CDR3: CASSKETSTDTQYF. Looking up the rest from reference TRBV2 and TRBJ2-3 gives the full variable domain: EPEVTQTPSHQVTQMGQEVILRCVPISNHLYFYWYRQILGQKVEFLVSFYNNEISEKSEIFDDQFSVERPDGSNFTLKIRSTKLEDSAMYFCASSKETSTDTQYFGPGTRLTVL.